The entry that follows covers one TCR beta chain sequence. What it recognizes is unknown. The germline gene is not matched at one end of the junction; a read error may be the cause. The sample originates from a study of breast tumors, draining lymph nodes, adjacent tissues. Overall study results and limits: Tumors had less TCR diversity than lymph nodes, more than nontumor tissue. The data were judged consistent with most tumor T cells coming from lymph node and expanding in tumor. Tumor and nontumor repertoires were significantly more similar in luminal-like than in basal-like breast cancer. That most tumor T cells come from lymph nodes remained unproven.

Germline lookup yields CDR1 DFQATT and CDR2 SNEGSKA (reference sequence). This CDR3 is built from 16 residues. TCRdb re-called the multiplex PCR reads through MiXCR, storing one row per CDR3 protein. This repertoire shows 180,000 or so distinct CDR3 sequences, around 35% found once; its top ten account for around 4%. Samples came from axillary lymph nodes draining the breast cancer. The chain couples TRBV20-1 to TRBJ2-1; 11 bases agree with TRBD1. This clonotype originated in a female donor with breast cancer. Some clones in this sample may be carry-over from other donors' samples. Input material: axillary lymph node tissue. The CDR3 coding sequence is TGCGGTGCTACCCCCGGGCGGGACAGGGGGGGGAGTGAGCAGTTCTTC. Translation: CGATPGRDRGGSEQFF.